This record concerns one T cell receptor (beta chain) sequence. This record belongs to a study of long-term antiretroviral therapy in people with HIV. This was the immunoSEQ v3.0 assay at survey level. Profiling relied on immunoSEQ multiplex PCR, and the TCRdb table lists in-frame clones only, not all of them. The data contain tens of thousands of clones, over 75% of them seen just once; the ten biggest clones take up about 5.1%. The TCR originated in a woman aged 25 to 39 with HIV. Material: unsorted PBMCs, obtained 1.1 years before starting antiretroviral therapy.

CDR3 coding DNA: TGTGCCACCTTGACAGGGATGAACACTGAAGCTTTCTTT. This gives the protein CATLTGMNTEAFF. V is TRBV10-3 and J is TRBJ1-1, with TRBD1 matching over 7 bases. The CDR3 is 13 residues long. Germline CDR1 ENHRY, CDR2 SYGVKD. V dropped 10 bases and J dropped 0; count of bases not matched to a gene: 5.